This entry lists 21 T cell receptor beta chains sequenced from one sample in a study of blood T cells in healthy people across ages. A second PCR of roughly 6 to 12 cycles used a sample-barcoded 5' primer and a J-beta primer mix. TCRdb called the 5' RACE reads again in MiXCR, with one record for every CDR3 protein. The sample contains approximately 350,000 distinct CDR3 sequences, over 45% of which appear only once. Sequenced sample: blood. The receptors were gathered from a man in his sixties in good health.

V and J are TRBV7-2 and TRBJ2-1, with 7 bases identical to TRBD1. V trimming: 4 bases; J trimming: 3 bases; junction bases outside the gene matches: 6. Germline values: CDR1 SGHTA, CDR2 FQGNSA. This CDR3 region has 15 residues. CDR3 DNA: TGTGCCAGCAGCTCCCTGACAGGGAGCTACAATGAGCAGTTCTTC. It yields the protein CASSSLTGSYNEQFF.

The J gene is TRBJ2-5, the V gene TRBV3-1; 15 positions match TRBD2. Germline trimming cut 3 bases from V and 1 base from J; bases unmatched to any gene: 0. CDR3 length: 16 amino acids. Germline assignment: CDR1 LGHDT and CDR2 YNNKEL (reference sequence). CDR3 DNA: TGTGCCAGCAGCCAGGGACTAGCGGGGGGCCAAGAGACCCAGTACTTC. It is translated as CASSQGLAGGQETQYF.

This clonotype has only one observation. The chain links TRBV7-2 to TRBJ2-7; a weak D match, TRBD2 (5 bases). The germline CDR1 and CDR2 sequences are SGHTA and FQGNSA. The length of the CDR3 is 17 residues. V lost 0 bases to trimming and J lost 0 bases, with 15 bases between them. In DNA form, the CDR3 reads TGTGCCAGCAGCTTAGCGCTGGTAAGAGGGAGCTCCTACGAGCAGTACTTC. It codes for CASSLALVRGSSYEQYF. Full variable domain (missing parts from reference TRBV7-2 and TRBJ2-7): GAGVSQSPSNKVTEKGKDVELRCDPISGHTALYWYRQSLGQGLEFLIYFQGNSAPDKSGLPSDRFSAERTGGSVSTLTIQRTQQEDSAVYLCASSLALVRGSSYEQYFGPGTRLTVT.

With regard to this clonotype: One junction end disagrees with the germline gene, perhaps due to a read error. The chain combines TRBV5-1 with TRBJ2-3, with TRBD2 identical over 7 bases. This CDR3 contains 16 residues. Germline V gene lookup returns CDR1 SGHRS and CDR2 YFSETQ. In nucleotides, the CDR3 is TGCGCCAGCAGATTGGAGGGGCTAGCGGAAACAGATACGCAGTATTTT. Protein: CASRLEGLAETDTQYF. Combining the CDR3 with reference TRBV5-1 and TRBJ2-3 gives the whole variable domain KAGVTQTPRYLIKTRGQQVTLSCSPISGHRSVSWYQQTPGQGLQFLFEYFSETQRNKGNFPGRFSGRQFSNSRSEMNVSTLELGDSALYLCASRLEGLAETDTQYFGPGTRLTVL.

This CDR3 is CASTLTGGSYEQYF. The CDR3 region has the DNA TGTGCCAGCACCCTGACAGGGGGATCCTACGAGCAGTACTTC. The V gene is TRBV6-5, the J gene TRBJ2-7; 9 nucleotides match TRBD1. The CDR3 totals 14 residues. Germline V gene lookup returns CDR1 MNHEY and CDR2 SVGAGI. After removal of 7 bases from V and 1 base from J, the junction contained 5 bases not matched to a gene.

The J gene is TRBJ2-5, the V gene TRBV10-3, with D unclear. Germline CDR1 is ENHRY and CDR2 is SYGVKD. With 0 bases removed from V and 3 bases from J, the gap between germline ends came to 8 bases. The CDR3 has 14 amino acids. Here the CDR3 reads CAISESGNEETQYF. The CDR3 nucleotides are TGTGCCATCAGTGAGTCAGGGAACGAAGAGACCCAGTACTTC.

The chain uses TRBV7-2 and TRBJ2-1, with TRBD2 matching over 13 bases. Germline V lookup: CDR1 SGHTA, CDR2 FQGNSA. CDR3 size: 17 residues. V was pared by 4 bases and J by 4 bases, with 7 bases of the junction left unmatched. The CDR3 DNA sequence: TGTGCCAGCAGCTCCCGGACTAGCGGGAGTAGGTACAATGAGCAGTTCTTC. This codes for CASSSRTSGSRYNEQFF.

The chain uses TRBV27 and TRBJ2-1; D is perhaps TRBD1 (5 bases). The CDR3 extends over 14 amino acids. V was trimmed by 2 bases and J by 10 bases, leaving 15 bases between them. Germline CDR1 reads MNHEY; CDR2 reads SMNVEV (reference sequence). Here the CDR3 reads CASSLTRQGREQFF. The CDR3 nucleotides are TGTGCCAGCAGTTTAACCCGGCAGGGTAGGGAGCAGTTCTTC.

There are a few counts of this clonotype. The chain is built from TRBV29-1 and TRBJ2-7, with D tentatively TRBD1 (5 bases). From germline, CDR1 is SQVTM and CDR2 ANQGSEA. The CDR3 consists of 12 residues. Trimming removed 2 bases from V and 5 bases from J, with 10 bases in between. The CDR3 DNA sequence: TGCAGCGTTGAACAGGGATCTAACGAGCAGTACTTC. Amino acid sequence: CSVEQGSNEQYF.

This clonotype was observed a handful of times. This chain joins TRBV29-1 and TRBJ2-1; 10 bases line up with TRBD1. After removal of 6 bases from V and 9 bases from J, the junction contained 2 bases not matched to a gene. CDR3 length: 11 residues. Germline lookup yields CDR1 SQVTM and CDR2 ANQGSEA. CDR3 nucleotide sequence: TGCAGCGTCGACAGGGGGCCTGAGCAGTTCTTC. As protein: CSVDRGPEQFF.

CDR3 coding DNA: TGTGCCAGCAGCGGAGAGCCGGGACTCCGCACAGATACGCAGTATTTT. It translates to CASSGEPGLRTDTQYF. J is TRBJ2-3 and V is TRBV21-1; TRBD2, the table's D call, was not compared with the DNA. TRBV21-1 is a recognized pseudogene. This CDR3 contains 16 residues.

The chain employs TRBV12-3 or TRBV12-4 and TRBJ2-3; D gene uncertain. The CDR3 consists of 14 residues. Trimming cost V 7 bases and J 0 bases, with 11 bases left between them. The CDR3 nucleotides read TGTGCCAGCAAATTAGGGCATAGCACAGATACGCAGTATTTT. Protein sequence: CASKLGHSTDTQYF.

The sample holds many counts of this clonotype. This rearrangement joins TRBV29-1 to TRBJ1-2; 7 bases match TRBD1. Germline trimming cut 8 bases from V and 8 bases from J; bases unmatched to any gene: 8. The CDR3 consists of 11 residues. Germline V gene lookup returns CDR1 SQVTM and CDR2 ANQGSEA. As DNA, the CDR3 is TGCAGCTTCACAGGGGAGAGAGGCTACACCTTC. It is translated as CSFTGERGYTF.

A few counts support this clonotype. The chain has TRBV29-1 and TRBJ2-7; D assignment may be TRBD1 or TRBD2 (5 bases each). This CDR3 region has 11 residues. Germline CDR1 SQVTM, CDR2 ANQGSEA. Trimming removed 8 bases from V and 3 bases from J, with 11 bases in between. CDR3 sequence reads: CSIRDGYEQYF. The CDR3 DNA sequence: TGCAGCATCAGGGACGGCTACGAGCAGTACTTC.

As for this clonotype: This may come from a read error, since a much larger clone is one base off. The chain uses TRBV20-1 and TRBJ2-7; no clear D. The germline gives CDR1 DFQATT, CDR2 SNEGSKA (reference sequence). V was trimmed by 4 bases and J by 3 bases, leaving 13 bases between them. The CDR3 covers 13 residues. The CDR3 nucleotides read TGCAGTGCTAACAATAATCCCTACTACGAGCAGTACTTC. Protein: CSANNNPYYEQYF.

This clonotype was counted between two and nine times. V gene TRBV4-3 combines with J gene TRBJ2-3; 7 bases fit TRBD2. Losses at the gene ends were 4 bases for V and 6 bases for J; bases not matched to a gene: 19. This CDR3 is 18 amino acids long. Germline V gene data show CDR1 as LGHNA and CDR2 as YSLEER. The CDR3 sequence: CASSPDNSGYSLGDTQYF. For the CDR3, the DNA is TGCGCCAGCAGCCCAGACAATAGCGGGTACAGCCTTGGGGATACGCAGTATTTT.

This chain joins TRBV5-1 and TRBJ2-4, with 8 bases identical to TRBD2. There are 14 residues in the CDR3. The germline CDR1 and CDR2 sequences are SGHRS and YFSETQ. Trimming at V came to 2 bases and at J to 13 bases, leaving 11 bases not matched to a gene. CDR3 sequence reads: CASSLTSGAYVQYF. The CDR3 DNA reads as TGCGCCAGCAGCTTAACTAGCGGAGCCTACGTGCAGTACTTC.

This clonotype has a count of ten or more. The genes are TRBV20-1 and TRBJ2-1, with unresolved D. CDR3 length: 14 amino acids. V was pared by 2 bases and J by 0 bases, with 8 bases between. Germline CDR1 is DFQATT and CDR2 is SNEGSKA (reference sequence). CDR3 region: CSARRVSSYNEQFF. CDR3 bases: TGCAGTGCTAGACGAGTTAGCTCCTACAATGAGCAGTTCTTC.

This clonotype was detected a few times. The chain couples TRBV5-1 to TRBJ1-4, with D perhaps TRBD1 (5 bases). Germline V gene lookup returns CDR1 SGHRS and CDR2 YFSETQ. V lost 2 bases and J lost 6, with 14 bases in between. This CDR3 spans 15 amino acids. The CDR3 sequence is CASSLGPAGDEKLFF. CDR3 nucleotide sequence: TGCGCCAGCAGCTTAGGACCGGCGGGGGATGAAAAACTGTTTTTT.

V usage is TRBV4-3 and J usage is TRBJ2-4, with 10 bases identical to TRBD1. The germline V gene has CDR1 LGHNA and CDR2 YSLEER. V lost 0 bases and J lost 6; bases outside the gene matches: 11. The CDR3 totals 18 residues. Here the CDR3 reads CASSQDPSTGGVRNIQYF. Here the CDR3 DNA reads TGCGCCAGCAGCCAAGACCCTTCGACAGGGGGCGTGAGAAACATTCAGTACTTC.

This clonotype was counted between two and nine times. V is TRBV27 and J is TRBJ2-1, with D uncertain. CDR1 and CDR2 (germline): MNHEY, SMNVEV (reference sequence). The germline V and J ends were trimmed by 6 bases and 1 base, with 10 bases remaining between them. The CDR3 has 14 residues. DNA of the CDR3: TGTGCCAGCAGACCTCATCGGTCCTACAATGAGCAGTTCTTC. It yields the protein CASRPHRSYNEQFF.